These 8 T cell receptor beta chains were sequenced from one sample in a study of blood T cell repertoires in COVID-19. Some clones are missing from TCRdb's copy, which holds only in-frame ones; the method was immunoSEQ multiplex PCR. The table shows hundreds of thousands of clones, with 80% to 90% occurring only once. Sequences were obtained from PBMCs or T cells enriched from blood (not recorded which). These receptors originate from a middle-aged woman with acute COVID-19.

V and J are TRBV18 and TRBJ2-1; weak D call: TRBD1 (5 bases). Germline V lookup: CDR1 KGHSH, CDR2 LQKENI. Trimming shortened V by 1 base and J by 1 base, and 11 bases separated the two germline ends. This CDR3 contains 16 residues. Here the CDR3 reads CASSPRPGASYNEQFF. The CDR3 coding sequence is TGTGCCAGCTCACCACGGCCTGGGGCATCCTACAATGAGCAGTTCTTC.

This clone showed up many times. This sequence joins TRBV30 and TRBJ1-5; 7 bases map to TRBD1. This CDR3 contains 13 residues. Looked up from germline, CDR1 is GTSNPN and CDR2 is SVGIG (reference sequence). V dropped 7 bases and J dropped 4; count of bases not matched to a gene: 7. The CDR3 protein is CASSTGSNQPQHF. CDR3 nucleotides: TGTGCCTCATCGACAGGGTCGAATCAGCCCCAGCATTTT.

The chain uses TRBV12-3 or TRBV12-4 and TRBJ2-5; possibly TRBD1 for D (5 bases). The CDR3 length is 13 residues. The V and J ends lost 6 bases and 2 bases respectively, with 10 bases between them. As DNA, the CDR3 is TGTGCCAGCAGGGGGCTAACTCAAGAGACCCAGTACTTC. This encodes CASRGLTQETQYF.

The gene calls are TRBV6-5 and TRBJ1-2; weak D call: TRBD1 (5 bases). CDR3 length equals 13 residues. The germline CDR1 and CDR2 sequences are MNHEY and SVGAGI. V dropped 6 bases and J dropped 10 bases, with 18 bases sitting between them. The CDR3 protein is CASRFQGRNDYTF. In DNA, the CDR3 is TGTGCCAGCAGATTCCAGGGTAGGAATGACTACACCTTC.

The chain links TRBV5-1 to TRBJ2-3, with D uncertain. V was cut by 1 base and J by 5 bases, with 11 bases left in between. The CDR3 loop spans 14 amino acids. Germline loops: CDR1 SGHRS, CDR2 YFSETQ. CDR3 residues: CASSLLPSQDTQYF. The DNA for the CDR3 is TGCGCCAGCAGCTTGCTACCGTCGCAAGATACGCAGTATTTT.

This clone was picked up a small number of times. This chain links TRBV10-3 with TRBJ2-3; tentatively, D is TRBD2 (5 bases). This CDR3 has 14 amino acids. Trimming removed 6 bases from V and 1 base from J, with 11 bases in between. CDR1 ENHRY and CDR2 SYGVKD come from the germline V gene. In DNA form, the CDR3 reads TGTGCCATCAGGGGAGCCTTCCGCACAGATACGCAGTATTTT. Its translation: CAIRGAFRTDTQYF.

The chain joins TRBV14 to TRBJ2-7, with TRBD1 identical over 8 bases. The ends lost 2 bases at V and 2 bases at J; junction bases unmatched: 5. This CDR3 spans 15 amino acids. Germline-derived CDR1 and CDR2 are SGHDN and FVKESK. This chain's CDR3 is CASSQWPGQAYEQYF. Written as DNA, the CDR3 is TGTGCCAGCAGCCAATGGCCGGGACAGGCCTACGAGCAGTACTTC. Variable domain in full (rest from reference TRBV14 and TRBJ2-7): EAGVTQFPSHSVIEKGQTVTLRCDPISGHDNLYWYRRVMGKEIKFLLHFVKESKQDESGMPNNRFLAERTGGTYSTLKVQPAELEDSGVYFCASSQWPGQAYEQYFGPGTRLTVT.

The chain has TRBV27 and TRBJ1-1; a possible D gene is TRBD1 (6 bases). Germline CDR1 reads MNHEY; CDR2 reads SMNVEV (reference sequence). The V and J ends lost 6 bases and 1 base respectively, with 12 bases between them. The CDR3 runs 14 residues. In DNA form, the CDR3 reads TGTGCCAGCAGCGGACAGCGCCAGAACACTGAAGCTTTCTTT. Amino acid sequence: CASSGQRQNTEAFF.